The clone carrying this TCR beta chain appeared many times. The CDR3 is made up of 13 amino acids. Trimming left V 5 bases short and J 8 bases short, with 13 bases between. The record originates from a study of prognosis after radiotherapy for stage I lung cancer. Study background: Stage I lung tumors that were newly diagnosed and primary were found in more than 12 patients, while about 5 patients had oligometastatic NSCLC after surgical resection of the primary tumor. Patient ages ran from roughly 50 to 95, with a median of approximately 74 years, and the group had about a dozen men and five or six women.

Amplification of TCR beta CDR3 from genomic DNA used two-round multiplex PCR. Gene-specific TRBV and TRBJ primers were used in PCR round one. TCRdb passed the multiplex PCR reads through MiXCR, listing each CDR3 protein once. This table holds 20,000 to 30,000 distinct CDR3 sequences, more than 35% found once. Sequences were derived from PBMCs, sampled before or after stereotactic body radiation therapy (not recorded which). The TCR comes from a donor aged 50 or older with non-small cell lung cancer. The chain links TRBV12-3 or TRBV12-4 to TRBJ2-1, with a tentative D call TRBD2 (7 bases). The CDR3 here is CASSGGGGHEQFF. The CDR3 bases are TGTGCCAGCAGTGGGGGGGGGGGCCATGAGCAGTTCTTC.